This passage covers 32 T cell receptor beta chains from one sample sequenced in a study of T-cell memory formation after mild COVID-19. TCRdb analysed the 5' RACE reads with MiXCR anew, one entry per CDR3 protein. The data show a few hundred thousand distinct CDR3 sequences, 13% to 15% seen once. Sequenced: PBMCs or a T cell subset sorted from them (not recorded which). The receptors come from a young man who had mild COVID-19 (a few samples of this study predate the infection). Cell type and time point are not known.

V is TRBV7-3 and J is TRBJ1-2; weak D call: TRBD1 (6 bases). The CDR3 is made up of 15 amino acids. CDR1 is SGHTA, CDR2 FQGTGA, per germline. Trimming removed 0 bases from V and 7 bases from J, with 15 bases in between. DNA for the CDR3: TGTGCCAGCAGCTTAACTGCGGGGGGCAGGGGTGGCTACACCTTC. This codes for CASSLTAGGRGGYTF.

This clonotype has at least ten counts. The gene calls are TRBV10-2 and TRBJ1-6; D is uncertain. Trimming shortened V by 7 bases and J by 6 bases, and 10 bases separated the two germline ends. This CDR3 comprises 13 residues. In germline, CDR1 is WSHSY, CDR2 SAAADI. The CDR3 reads CASKQRLNSPLHF. For the CDR3, the DNA is TGCGCCAGCAAACAGCGTCTTAATTCACCCCTCCACTTT.

The chain employs TRBV12-3 or TRBV12-4 and TRBJ2-7; D not certain. The CDR3 length is 10 residues. V gave up 6 bases and J gave up 8 bases, with 8 bases separating them. CDR3 region: CASSLFQQYF. DNA of the CDR3: TGTGCCAGCAGCCTTTTCCAGCAGTACTTC.

The chain is built from TRBV21-1 and TRBJ1-5; the table's D call, TRBD1, was not checked against the DNA. TRBV21-1 is classified as a pseudogene. The CDR3 has 17 amino acids. The CDR3, as DNA: TGTGCCAGCAGCCCCCAGAACTCACGCCCCTGCAATCAGCCCCAGCATTTT. Its translation is CASSPQNSRPCNQPQHF.

The chain carries TRBV28 and TRBJ1-6; the match to TRBD1 covers 7 bases. The CDR3 is 15 residues long. J was trimmed by 6 bases and V by 5 bases; bases with no gene match: 7. Germline V CDR1 and CDR2: MDHEN, SYDVKM. The CDR3: CASSLQGRGNSPLHF. In nucleotides, the CDR3 is TGTGCCAGCAGTCTACAGGGGAGGGGTAATTCACCCCTCCACTTT.

This chain uses TRBV11-2 with TRBJ2-1; 10 bases match TRBD2. Looked up from germline, CDR1 is SGHAT and CDR2 is FQNNGV. The CDR3 runs 12 residues. V lost 7 bases to trimming and J lost 9 bases; unmatched junction nucleotides: 3. The CDR3 nucleotides are TGTGCCAGCAACAGCGGGGGGGCTGAGCAGTTCTTC. It encodes CASNSGGAEQFF.

The chain has TRBV7-9 and TRBJ2-1, with 7 positions matching TRBD1. The CDR3 is 15 amino acids. Per the germline V gene, CDR1 is SEHNR and CDR2 is FQNEAQ (reference sequence). V shed 2 bases, J shed 2 bases, and the junction held 3 bases outside the gene matches. The CDR3 sequence: CASSLPGTAYNEQFF. CDR3 coding DNA: TGTGCCAGCAGCTTACCCGGGACAGCCTACAATGAGCAGTTCTTC.

This chain links TRBV20-1 with TRBJ1-2; no clear D. CDR1 is DFQATT, CDR2 SNEGSKA, per germline (reference sequence). The V gene lost 0 bases and the J gene lost 8 bases, with 4 bases spanning the gap. The CDR3 is made up of 10 amino acids. CDR3 nucleotide sequence: TGCAGTGCTAGAGAGCTGGGCTACACCTTC. This translates into CSARELGYTF.

This chain connects TRBV29-1 to TRBJ2-1; 9 positions agree with TRBD2. The CDR3 spans 13 residues. The germline gives CDR1 SQVTM, CDR2 ANQGSEA. Unmatched junction bases numbered 8, after V lost 6 bases and J lost 8 bases. The CDR3 region is CSVKRGARDEQFF. For the CDR3, the DNA is TGCAGCGTGAAGCGGGGGGCCCGGGATGAGCAGTTCTTC.

This rearrangement joins TRBV30 to TRBJ2-7, with TRBD1 matching 9 bases. The CDR3 covers 14 residues. Trimming at V came to 4 bases and at J to 0 bases, leaving 4 bases not matched to a gene. Germline-derived CDR1 and CDR2 are GTSNPN and SVGIG (reference sequence). The CDR3 DNA sequence: TGTGCCTGGACCAGACAGGGGGGCTCCTACGAGCAGTACTTC. Protein: CAWTRQGGSYEQYF.

The sample holds a few counts of this clonotype. V and J are TRBV20-1 and TRBJ2-1; D remains ambiguous. The germline CDR1 and CDR2 sequences are DFQATT and SNEGSKA (reference sequence). V lost 5 bases to trimming and J lost 7 bases, with 6 bases between them. The CDR3 spans 10 residues. The CDR3 here is CSAGKNEQFF. Here the CDR3 DNA reads TGCAGTGCTGGAAAGAATGAGCAGTTCTTC.

This clonotype occurred a few times. The genes are TRBV20-1 and TRBJ2-5; 7 bases align to TRBD2. CDR1 is DFQATT, CDR2 SNEGSKA, per germline (reference sequence). The V and J ends lost 6 bases and 2 bases, in that order; junction bases with no gene match: 15. The CDR3 covers 16 residues. The DNA of the CDR3 is TGCAGTGCCATGGGGTCGAGCGGGGTACAACAAGAGACCCAGTACTTC. Translation gives CSAMGSSGVQQETQYF.

This clonotype appeared once. V usage is TRBV20-1 and J usage is TRBJ1-6; 7 nucleotides match TRBD1. The CDR3 covers 11 residues. Germline loops: CDR1 DFQATT, CDR2 SNEGSKA (reference sequence). V lost 7 bases to trimming and J lost 14 bases; unmatched junction nucleotides: 8. CDR3 sequence reads: CSGQGDSALHF. CDR3 nucleotide sequence: TGCAGTGGACAGGGAGACTCAGCCCTCCACTTT.

Comment on this clonotype: Sequence at one end of the junction differs from germline and may be a read error. The rearrangement links TRBV9 to TRBJ1-1, with a weak D call TRBD1 (5 bases). The CDR3 contains 14 residues. CDR1 and CDR2 (germline): SGDLS, YYNGEE. In DNA form, the CDR3 reads TGTGCCAGCAGCGTAGTACAGGCAATCACTGAAGCTTTATTT. Encoded protein: CASSVVQAITEALF.

The chain carries TRBV5-5 and TRBJ2-3; 12 nucleotides align to TRBD2. CDR3 size: 18 residues. CDR1 is SGHKS, CDR2 YYEKEE, per germline (reference sequence). V lost 3 bases to trimming and J lost 0 bases; unmatched junction nucleotides: 8. The CDR3 spells CASSSPSGGAPSTDTQYF. Written as DNA, the CDR3 is TGTGCCAGCAGCTCACCTAGCGGGGGGGCACCGAGCACAGATACGCAGTATTTT.

This clonotype was observed at least ten times. This chain connects TRBV7-2 to TRBJ2-2; D remains ambiguous. Per germline, CDR1 SGHTA and CDR2 FQGNSA. CDR3 length: 12 amino acids. Trimming stripped 5 bases from V and 3 bases from J, with 4 bases between. CDR3 sequence reads: CASSPYTGELFF. The CDR3 DNA reads TGTGCCAGCAGCCCCTACACCGGGGAGCTGTTTTTT.

This clonotype turned up a few times. The CDR3 loop reads CASAGLGDRDNEQFF. Here the CDR3 DNA reads TGTGCCAGCGCTGGTCTCGGGGACAGGGACAATGAGCAGTTCTTC. V usage is TRBV14 and J usage is TRBJ2-1; 9 nucleotides agree with TRBD1. Per germline, CDR1 SGHDN and CDR2 FVKESK. The CDR3 sequence is 15 residues long. The junction had 10 bases not matched to a gene; V was cut back by 8 bases and J by 5 bases.

There are many counts of this clonotype. V and J are TRBV4-1 and TRBJ2-7, with D possibly matching TRBD2 (6 bases). The CDR3 is made up of 17 amino acids. V was pared by 1 base and J by 1 base, with 17 bases between. Germline V lookup: CDR1 MGHRA, CDR2 YSYEKL. The CDR3 loop is CASSQVNWRVGSYEQYF. As DNA, the CDR3 is TGCGCCAGCAGCCAAGTGAATTGGAGGGTCGGATCCTACGAGCAGTACTTC.

This clonotype was counted a few times. CDR3 loop: CASSYFAGGYTDTQYF. The CDR3 nucleotides are TGTGCCAGCAGTTACTTTGCGGGGGGCTACACAGATACGCAGTATTTT. This sequence joins TRBV12-3 or TRBV12-4 and TRBJ2-3, with 8 bases identical to TRBD2. This CDR3 has 16 amino acids. V lost 4 bases, J lost 2 bases, and 8 bases stayed unmatched.

The V gene is TRBV11-2, the J gene TRBJ1-4; a weak D match, TRBD1 (6 bases). This CDR3 has 13 amino acids. Germline CDR1 SGHAT, CDR2 FQNNGV. Deletions cut 3 bases from V and 8 bases from J, with 10 bases between. The CDR3 region is CASSFTGSEKLFF. The CDR3 bases are TGTGCCAGCAGCTTTACAGGGTCCGAAAAACTGTTTTTT.

This clonotype was seen at least ten times. This chain joins TRBV4-1 and TRBJ2-1, with a tentative D call TRBD2 (5 bases). CDR3 length: 11 residues. The V gene lost 2 bases and the J gene lost 9 bases, with 5 bases spanning the gap. CDR1 and CDR2 (germline): MGHRA, YSYEKL. In DNA, the CDR3 is TGCGCCAGCAGCCAACGGGGTGAGCAGTTCTTC. It specifies CASSQRGEQFF.

This clonotype has ten or more counts. This chain connects TRBV7-3 to TRBJ2-3; 13 nucleotides line up with TRBD2. Germline V gives CDR1 SGHTA, CDR2 FQGTGA. Trimming removed 5 bases from V and 1 base from J; junction bases left unmatched: 3. This CDR3 is 16 amino acids long. DNA of the CDR3: TGTGCCAGCAGCCTCGGGACTAGCGGGGGCACAGATACGCAGTATTTT. This gives the protein CASSLGTSGGTDTQYF.

There are many counts of this clonotype. CDR3 DNA: TGCAGTGCTAGAGGTCTAGCAGATACGCAGTATTTT. Translated, it gives CSARGLADTQYF. V usage is TRBV20-1 and J usage is TRBJ2-3; D call uncertain. The CDR3 length is 12 residues. V was clipped by 1 base and J by 4 bases, with 6 bases between them. Germline V gene data show CDR1 as DFQATT and CDR2 as SNEGSKA (reference sequence).

This clonotype was seen many times. The junction departs from germline at one end; a sequencing error may be responsible. The J gene is TRBJ2-2, the V gene TRBV7-3, with D possibly matching TRBD2 (5 bases). This CDR3 is built from 13 residues. CDR1 and CDR2 (germline): SGHTA, FQGTGA. Written as DNA, the CDR3 is TGTGCCAGCAGCCTAACGGGAACCGGGGAGCTGTTTTTT. Amino acids: CASSLTGTGELFF.

V gene TRBV11-2 combines with J gene TRBJ1-4; possibly TRBD1 for D (6 bases). This CDR3 region has 15 residues. In germline, CDR1 is SGHAT, CDR2 FQNNGV. V shed 1 base and J shed 8 bases, with 14 bases lying between them. The DNA of the CDR3 is TGTGCCAGCAGCTTAGCAGCGACAGGAGGAGAAAAACTGTTTTTT. The encoded protein is CASSLAATGGEKLFF.

The V gene is TRBV5-5, the J gene TRBJ2-1; maybe TRBD2 (6 bases). The CDR3 totals 14 residues. Trimming took 4 bases from V and 9 from J, leaving 17 bases between them. Germline assignment: CDR1 SGHKS and CDR2 YYEKEE (reference sequence). CDR3 amino acids: CASSLSDWRGEQFF. For the CDR3, the DNA is TGTGCCAGCAGCCTCTCGGACTGGAGGGGTGAGCAGTTCTTC.

V gene TRBV7-2 combines with J gene TRBJ2-2; a possible D gene is TRBD2 (5 bases). The CDR3 runs 15 residues. V shed 8 bases and J shed 4 bases, with 17 bases lying between them. Germline loops: CDR1 SGHTA, CDR2 FQGNSA. In DNA form, the CDR3 reads TGTGCCAGCCGATGGGCTAGCTCAGGCACCGGGGAGCTGTTTTTT. This encodes CASRWASSGTGELFF.

This clonotype was seen more than once but under ten times. The chain links TRBV9 to TRBJ2-5; D remains ambiguous. There are 12 residues in the CDR3. CDR1 is SGDLS, CDR2 YYNGEE, per germline. Trimming removed 3 bases at V and 3 bases at J, with 6 bases between. The CDR3 bases are TGTGCCAGCAGCGGGGATGAAGAGACCCAGTACTTC. This gives the protein CASSGDEETQYF.

The rearrangement joins TRBV11-2 to TRBJ1-2; tentative D call: TRBD1 (6 bases). This CDR3 is built from 15 residues. Germline assignment: CDR1 SGHAT and CDR2 FQNNGV. Trimming pared 5 bases from V and 2 bases from J, leaving 15 bases between. The CDR3 DNA reads as TGTGCCAGCAGCGGTACGCGGGGGCTGAACTATGGCTACACCTTC. Amino acids: CASSGTRGLNYGYTF.

This clonotype was seen repeatedly, ten times or more. The rearrangement joins TRBV9 to TRBJ2-3; D is possibly TRBD2 (6 bases). V lost 0 bases and J 4 bases, leaving 12 bases between the germline ends. Germline CDR1 is SGDLS and CDR2 is YYNGEE. The CDR3 runs 15 residues. CDR3: CASSVGASESDTQYF. CDR3 DNA: TGTGCCAGCAGCGTAGGGGCTAGCGAGTCAGATACGCAGTATTTT.

This clonotype occurred a few times. The chain combines TRBV7-6 with TRBJ2-1; perhaps TRBD1 as D (5 bases). Looked up from germline, CDR1 is SGHVS and CDR2 is FNYEAQ. The CDR3 has 15 amino acids. The ends were cut back, 1 base at V and 4 bases at J, with 11 bases in the middle. CDR3: CASSLEYRKYNEQFF. The DNA for the CDR3 is TGTGCCAGCAGCTTAGAATACAGGAAATACAATGAGCAGTTCTTC.

V is TRBV6-5 and J is TRBJ2-5, with 8 bases aligning to TRBD1. This CDR3 spans 15 amino acids. J was trimmed by 2 bases and V by 6 bases; bases with no gene match: 8. Germline assignment: CDR1 MNHEY and CDR2 SVGAGI. The CDR3 DNA sequence: TGTGCCAGCAGCTTAACAGGGGGGAGGCAAGAGACCCAGTACTTC. Translated: CASSLTGGRQETQYF.